This paragraph reports one T cell receptor (beta chain). These data originate in a study of blood T cell repertoires in COVID-19. Whole-study context: Samples came from the United States, Italy and Spain, spanning acute and convalescent COVID-19. T cells, B-cell-depleted T cells, or PBMCs supplied cDNA or gDNA.

CDR1 SGHTA and CDR2 FQGNSA come from the germline V gene. The CDR3 has 13 residues. With 5 bases removed from V and 5 bases from J, the gap between germline ends came to 13 bases. Methods used by the authors: Quantification of nucleated cells was approximated via reference gene primer amplification. Clones were read by immunoSEQ multiplex PCR, and TCRdb kept only the in-frame ones, dropping some. That table supplies the V and J calls and clone size; D and trimming were determined from the DNA. The sample holds about 120,000 clones; 60% to 80% are singletons and the top ten take around 5.9%. The rearrangement uses TRBV7-2 and TRBJ2-7, with D perhaps TRBD1 (5 bases). This sequence originates from a man in his sixties with acute or convalescent COVID-19. The sample comprised peripheral blood. CDR3 residues: CASSNGPRDEQYF. DNA for the CDR3: TGTGCCAGCAGCAATGGGCCCAGGGACGAGCAGTACTTC.